These T cell receptor beta chains were read from a single sample in a study of beta chain features in type 1 diabetes. Method: immunoSEQ multiplex PCR; TCRdb's copy keeps in-frame clones and lacks some. The sample shows around 250,000 clones, around an eighth of them seen only once. The specimen sequenced was naive CD4+ T cells from blood. The receptors here all came from a man aged 30-40 years with type 1 diabetes. Each CDR3 is given with its conserved first and last residue. A D gene is named only where the DNA matches it firmly. The size field is filled for only some rows; it gives once, few, many or a size class.

clone_size: .; j_call: TRBJ1-1; cdr3_length: 15; d_call: .; v_call: TRBV6-5; cdr3_aa: CASILTMIGNTEAFF; cdr3_nt: TGTGCCAGCATTCTAACTATGATAGGGAACACTGAAGCTTTCTTT
clone_size: .; j_call: TRBJ2-5; cdr3_length: 13; d_call: TRBD2; v_call: TRBV27; cdr3_aa: CASSLRGWETQYF; cdr3_nt: TGTGCCAGCAGTTTGCGGGGGTGGGAGACCCAGTACTTC
clone_size: .; j_call: TRBJ2-7; cdr3_length: 12; d_call: .; v_call: TRBV11-2; cdr3_aa: CASSKQGYEQYF; cdr3_nt: TGTGCCAGCAGCAAACAGGGTTACGAGCAGTACTTC
clone_size: .; j_call: TRBJ2-1; cdr3_length: 16; d_call: .; v_call: TRBV18; cdr3_aa: CASSPPHRSGNNEQFF; cdr3_nt: TGTGCCAGCTCACCACCCCACAGGTCAGGCAACAATGAGCAGTTCTTC
clone_size: .; j_call: TRBJ2-7; cdr3_length: 15; d_call: TRBD2; v_call: TRBV7-8; cdr3_aa: CASSTGLAGVHEQYF; cdr3_nt: TGTGCCAGCAGCACGGGACTAGCGGGAGTCCACGAGCAGTACTTC
clone_size: .; j_call: TRBJ2-7; cdr3_length: 11; d_call: .; v_call: TRBV18; cdr3_aa: CASSPSDEQYF; cdr3_nt: TGTGCCAGCTCACCATCCGACGAGCAGTACTTC
clone_size: few; j_call: TRBJ2-7; cdr3_length: 13; d_call: TRBD2; v_call: TRBV28; cdr3_aa: CASSAGGSYEQYF; cdr3_nt: TGTGCCAGCAGCGCGGGCGGGAGTTACGAGCAGTACTTC
clone_size: few; j_call: TRBJ1-5; cdr3_length: 15; d_call: TRBD1; v_call: TRBV6-5; cdr3_aa: CASSYSGTGDQPQHF; cdr3_nt: TGTGCCAGCAGTTACTCGGGGACAGGGGATCAGCCCCAGCATTTT
clone_size: few; j_call: TRBJ2-7; cdr3_length: 15; d_call: TRBD1; v_call: TRBV18; cdr3_aa: CASSPQGASSYEQYF; cdr3_nt: TGTGCCAGCTCACCCCAGGGGGCTAGCTCCTACGAGCAGTACTTC
clone_size: .; j_call: TRBJ2-5; cdr3_length: 14; d_call: TRBD1; v_call: TRBV5-1; cdr3_aa: CASSWGTGQETQYF; cdr3_nt: TGCGCCAGCAGCTGGGGGACAGGGCAAGAGACCCAGTACTTC
clone_size: .; j_call: TRBJ2-1; cdr3_length: 14; d_call: TRBD1; v_call: TRBV28; cdr3_aa: CASDGTGNWNEQFF; cdr3_nt: TGTGCCAGCGATGGGACAGGGAATTGGAATGAGCAGTTCTTC
clone_size: .; j_call: TRBJ1-1; cdr3_length: 14; d_call: .; v_call: TRBV30; cdr3_aa: CAWKVQGRNTEAFF; cdr3_nt: TGTGCCTGGAAGGTACAGGGAAGGAACACTGAAGCTTTCTTT
clone_size: .; j_call: TRBJ1-2; cdr3_length: 13; d_call: TRBD1; v_call: TRBV2; cdr3_aa: CASSGDRSGGYTF; cdr3_nt: TGTGCCAGCAGTGGGGACAGGTCGGGGGGCTACACCTTC
clone_size: few; j_call: TRBJ2-1; cdr3_length: 14; d_call: .; v_call: TRBV4-3; cdr3_aa: CASSLSTRGNEQFF; cdr3_nt: TGCGCCAGCAGCCTTTCCACCCGGGGTAATGAGCAGTTCTTC
clone_size: .; j_call: TRBJ2-7; cdr3_length: 15; d_call: TRBD1; v_call: TRBV9; cdr3_aa: CASSVSGQGLYEQYF; cdr3_nt: TGTGCCAGCAGCGTAAGCGGACAGGGGTTGTACGAGCAGTACTTC
clone_size: few; j_call: TRBJ2-4; cdr3_length: 13; d_call: .; v_call: TRBV11-2; cdr3_aa: CASSLSEENIQYF; cdr3_nt: TGTGCCAGCAGCCTGTCTGAAGAGAACATTCAGTACTTC
clone_size: .; j_call: TRBJ2-3; cdr3_length: 17; d_call: TRBD2; v_call: TRBV7-3; cdr3_aa: CASSRASGSGVTDTQYF; cdr3_nt: TGTGCCAGCTCACGGGCTAGCGGGAGTGGGGTGACAGATACGCAGTATTTT
clone_size: few; j_call: TRBJ2-7; cdr3_length: 15; d_call: TRBD2; v_call: TRBV5-4; cdr3_aa: CASSFSGGREVEQYF; cdr3_nt: TGTGCCAGCAGCTTCTCGGGCGGGAGGGAGGTCGAGCAGTACTTC
clone_size: .; j_call: TRBJ2-3; cdr3_length: 14; d_call: TRBD2; v_call: TRBV28; cdr3_aa: CASSGREGHDTQYF; cdr3_nt: TGTGCCAGCAGTGGACGGGAGGGCCACGATACGCAGTATTTT
clone_size: .; j_call: TRBJ2-1; cdr3_length: 16; d_call: TRBD1; v_call: TRBV19; cdr3_aa: CASSGDRATNYNEQFF; cdr3_nt: TGTGCCAGTAGTGGGGACAGGGCAACGAACTACAATGAGCAGTTCTTC
clone_size: .; j_call: TRBJ1-1; cdr3_length: 14; d_call: TRBD1; v_call: TRBV7-2; cdr3_aa: CASSFLTGSTEAFF; cdr3_nt: TGTGCCAGCAGCTTTTTGACAGGGTCGACTGAAGCTTTCTTT
clone_size: .; j_call: TRBJ2-5; cdr3_length: 13; d_call: TRBD2; v_call: TRBV18; cdr3_aa: CASSPGGEETQYF; cdr3_nt: TGTGCCAGCTCACCCGGGGGGGAAGAGACCCAGTACTTC
clone_size: .; j_call: TRBJ1-2; cdr3_length: 13; d_call: TRBD1; v_call: TRBV5-1; cdr3_aa: CASSQGVDYGYTF; cdr3_nt: TGCGCCAGCAGTCAGGGGGTTGACTATGGCTACACCTTC
clone_size: few; j_call: TRBJ2-1; cdr3_length: 13; d_call: .; v_call: TRBV5-1; cdr3_aa: CASSVRMKGGQFF; cdr3_nt: TGCGCCAGCAGCGTACGGATGAAAGGGGGGCAGTTCTTC
clone_size: few; j_call: TRBJ2-1; cdr3_length: 15; d_call: TRBD2; v_call: TRBV4-2; cdr3_aa: CASSLGLAGEGEQFF; cdr3_nt: TGTGCCAGCAGCCTTGGACTAGCGGGAGAAGGTGAGCAGTTCTTC
clone_size: few; j_call: TRBJ1-5; cdr3_length: 11; d_call: .; v_call: TRBV20-1; cdr3_aa: CSARVDQPQHF; cdr3_nt: TGCAGTGCTAGAGTAGATCAGCCCCAGCATTTT
clone_size: .; j_call: TRBJ2-5; cdr3_length: 13; d_call: .; v_call: TRBV7-6; cdr3_aa: CASSVTRGETQYF; cdr3_nt: TGTGCCAGCAGCGTGACTAGAGGAGAGACCCAGTACTTC
clone_size: .; j_call: TRBJ2-3; cdr3_length: 15; d_call: .; v_call: TRBV9; cdr3_aa: CASSVRMTRADTQYF; cdr3_nt: TGTGCCAGCAGCGTACGGATGACTCGGGCAGATACGCAGTATTTT
clone_size: few; j_call: TRBJ2-1; cdr3_length: 15; d_call: TRBD2; v_call: TRBV6-1; cdr3_aa: CASSGTSGRYNEQFF; cdr3_nt: TGTGCCAGCAGTGGGACTAGCGGGAGGTACAATGAGCAGTTCTTC
clone_size: few; j_call: TRBJ2-5; cdr3_length: 14; d_call: TRBD1; v_call: TRBV25-1; cdr3_aa: CASSDGQGWMTQYF; cdr3_nt: TGTGCCAGCAGTGATGGACAGGGGTGGATGACCCAGTACTTC
clone_size: .; j_call: TRBJ2-5; cdr3_length: 14; d_call: .; v_call: TRBV7-2; cdr3_aa: CASSLDFGRETQYF; cdr3_nt: TGTGCCAGCAGCTTAGATTTTGGGAGAGAGACCCAGTACTTC
clone_size: .; j_call: TRBJ2-7; cdr3_length: 14; d_call: .; v_call: TRBV11-1; cdr3_aa: CASSAGQHSYEQYF; cdr3_nt: TGTGCCAGCAGCGCAGGACAGCACTCCTACGAGCAGTACTTC
clone_size: .; j_call: TRBJ2-7; cdr3_length: 17; d_call: TRBD1; v_call: TRBV19; cdr3_aa: CASSIDLLWRQGYEQYF; cdr3_nt: TGTGCCAGTAGTATAGATCTATTGTGGAGACAGGGATACGAGCAGTACTTC
clone_size: few; j_call: TRBJ2-3; cdr3_length: 18; d_call: TRBD2; v_call: TRBV4-3; cdr3_aa: CASSQSSGNRPYTDTQYF; cdr3_nt: TGCGCCAGCAGCCAATCTAGCGGCAATCGCCCCTACACAGATACGCAGTATTTT
clone_size: .; j_call: TRBJ2-2; cdr3_length: 18; d_call: TRBD2; v_call: TRBV15; cdr3_aa: CATSRDWLAGGPTGELFF; cdr3_nt: TGTGCCACCAGCAGAGATTGGCTAGCGGGAGGGCCGACCGGGGAGCTGTTTTTT
clone_size: .; j_call: TRBJ2-1; cdr3_length: 15; d_call: .; v_call: TRBV2; cdr3_aa: CASTAAIPFTNEQFF; cdr3_nt: TGTGCCAGCACCGCGGCCATCCCCTTCACCAATGAGCAGTTCTTC
clone_size: .; j_call: TRBJ2-1; cdr3_length: 14; d_call: TRBD1; v_call: TRBV7-3; cdr3_aa: CASSATGGYNEQFF; cdr3_nt: TGTGCCAGCAGCGCGACAGGGGGGTACAATGAGCAGTTCTTC
clone_size: few; j_call: TRBJ2-1; cdr3_length: 15; d_call: TRBD2; v_call: TRBV18; cdr3_aa: CASSPPAGAYNEQFF; cdr3_nt: TGTGCCAGCTCACCACCGGCGGGGGCCTACAATGAGCAGTTCTTC
clone_size: .; j_call: TRBJ2-5; cdr3_length: 15; d_call: TRBD1; v_call: TRBV29-1; cdr3_aa: CSVGRGGQAKETQYF; cdr3_nt: TGCAGCGTTGGTCGTGGGGGACAGGCGAAAGAGACCCAGTACTTC
clone_size: few; j_call: TRBJ2-5; cdr3_length: 15; d_call: .; v_call: TRBV4-2; cdr3_aa: CASSQDGRLQGTQYF; cdr3_nt: TGTGCCAGCAGCCAAGATGGGAGGCTCCAAGGTACCCAGTACTTC
clone_size: .; j_call: TRBJ2-1; cdr3_length: 16; d_call: .; v_call: TRBV6-5; cdr3_aa: CASSYQGTGSYNEQFF; cdr3_nt: TGTGCCAGCAGTTATCAGGGTACCGGCTCCTACAATGAGCAGTTCTTC
clone_size: once; j_call: TRBJ2-3; cdr3_length: 16; d_call: TRBD2; v_call: TRBV30; cdr3_aa: CAWSPPGGLARGTQYF; cdr3_nt: TGTGCCTGGAGTCCACCGGGGGGACTAGCGCGGGGTACGCAGTATTTT
clone_size: .; j_call: TRBJ2-5; cdr3_length: 16; d_call: TRBD1; v_call: TRBV5-1; cdr3_aa: CASSVTGTGAGETQYF; cdr3_nt: TGCGCCAGCAGCGTAACCGGGACAGGGGCGGGAGAGACCCAGTACTTC
clone_size: few; j_call: TRBJ1-4; cdr3_length: 14; d_call: .; v_call: TRBV28; cdr3_aa: CASVRQTTNEKLFF; cdr3_nt: TGTGCCAGCGTGAGACAGACGACTAATGAAAAACTGTTTTTT